The 14 T cell receptor beta chains in this list originate from one sample, sequenced in a study of CD8 T cells in Susac syndrome. cDNA came from 0.5 to 1 ug RNA primed by random hexamers. TCRdb used MiXCR to reprocess the immunoSEQ multiplex PCR reads, holding one entry per CDR3 protein. The data hold about 180,000 distinct CDR3 sequences, with 85% to 95% observed a single time. Material for sequencing was CD4+ T cells from PBMCs. These receptors were collected from a human donor with Susac syndrome.

DNA for the CDR3: TGTGCCAGCAGCTCCCCCGGGACTATCAGCACAGATACGCAGTATTTT. Translating gives CASSSPGTISTDTQYF. The rearrangement links TRBV11-2 to TRBJ2-3; TRBD2 agrees at 7 bases. Germline-derived CDR1 and CDR2 are SGHAT and FQNNGV. The CDR3 covers 16 residues. V was clipped by 4 bases and J by 0 bases; unmatched bases: 7. Together with reference TRBV11-2 and TRBJ2-3, the CDR3 gives the full variable domain: EAGVAQSPRYKIIEKRQSVAFWCNPISGHATLYWYQQILGQGPKLLIQFQNNGVVDDSQLPKDRFSAERLKGVDSTLKIQPAKLEDSAVYLCASSSPGTISTDTQYFGPGTRLTVL.

The chain combines TRBV20-1 with TRBJ2-7, with TRBD2 matching over 11 bases. Looked up from germline, CDR1 is DFQATT and CDR2 is SNEGSKA (reference sequence). The CDR3 spans 14 residues. The V gene end was trimmed by 5 bases and the J gene end by 4 bases; junction bases not matched to a gene: 7. This CDR3 reads CSAPLAGASYEQYF. The CDR3 region has the DNA TGCAGTGCTCCACTAGCGGGGGCTTCTTACGAGCAGTACTTC.

This chain connects TRBV20-1 to TRBJ2-1; 15 positions match TRBD2. The germline V gene encodes CDR1 DFQATT and CDR2 SNEGSKA (reference sequence). This CDR3 has 12 amino acids. V shed 6 bases and J 12 bases; nucleotides not matched to a gene: 3. The CDR3 DNA is TGCAGTGCAGGGACTAGCGGGAGGTCGCAGTTCTTC. Protein: CSAGTSGRSQFF.

The rearrangement uses TRBV4-3 and TRBJ1-1; D may be TRBD1 (6 bases). The CDR3 is 15 amino acids. Trimming took 0 bases from V and 4 from J, leaving 12 bases between them. The germline gives CDR1 LGHNA, CDR2 YSLEER. The CDR3 spells CASSQEVRGSTEAFF. In DNA, the CDR3 is TGCGCCAGCAGCCAAGAAGTCAGGGGCAGCACTGAAGCTTTCTTT.

The gene calls are TRBV19 and TRBJ2-6; 9 nucleotides line up with TRBD1. Germline V CDR1 and CDR2: LNHDA, SQIVND (reference sequence). Unmatched junction bases numbered 6, after V lost 6 bases and J lost 0 bases. This CDR3 is 17 amino acids long. The DNA of the CDR3 is TGTGCCAGTAGCCCGGGACAGGGAATCTCTGGGGCCAACGTCCTGACTTTC. Translation: CASSPGQGISGANVLTF.

V usage is TRBV5-1 and J usage is TRBJ2-1; TRBD2 matches at 9 bases. V was pared by 4 bases and J by 8 bases, with 16 bases of the junction left unmatched. The germline V gene has CDR1 SGHRS and CDR2 YFSETQ. This CDR3 spans 17 amino acids. DNA for the CDR3: TGCGCCAGCAGCCTCACCAGTAACAGCGGGGGGCTCCATGAGCAGTTCTTC. Translating it yields CASSLTSNSGGLHEQFF.

This clonotype was found a few times. The chain joins TRBV6-2 or TRBV6-3 to TRBJ1-1; no definite D call. This CDR3 region has 13 residues. Trimming pared 6 bases from V and 0 bases from J, leaving 8 bases between. The germline V gene has CDR1 MNHEY and CDR2 SVGEGT. The CDR3 spells CASRPTVNTEAFF. The CDR3 region has the DNA TGTGCCAGCAGGCCGACGGTGAACACTGAAGCTTTCTTT.

CDR3 bases: TGCGCCAGCAGCTTGGCGGCAAGGCCAACCGGGGAGCTGTTTTTT. This encodes CASSLAARPTGELFF. The chain couples TRBV5-1 to TRBJ2-2; D gene ambiguous. Germline values: CDR1 SGHRS, CDR2 YFSETQ. V was trimmed by 0 bases and J by 5 bases, leaving 11 bases between them. The CDR3 spans 15 residues. The full variable domain, with the rest looked up from reference TRBV5-1 and TRBJ2-2, is KAGVTQTPRYLIKTRGQQVTLSCSPISGHRSVSWYQQTPGQGLQFLFEYFSETQRNKGNFPGRFSGRQFSNSRSEMNVSTLELGDSALYLCASSLAARPTGELFFGEGSRLTVL.

This clonotype was seen once. CDR3 amino acids: CASSLAGDQETQYF. In DNA, the CDR3 is TGTGCCAGCAGTTTAGCAGGTGACCAAGAGACCCAGTACTTC. The chain links TRBV12-3 or TRBV12-4 to TRBJ2-5; D not resolved. Trimming stripped 0 bases from V and 0 bases from J, with 5 bases between. The CDR3 is 14 amino acids.

This clonotype has a single count. The chain links TRBV27 to TRBJ2-6; D remains unclear. Trimming took 6 bases from V and 2 from J, leaving 11 bases between them. Germline V lookup: CDR1 MNHEY, CDR2 SMNVEV (reference sequence). The CDR3 sequence is 15 residues long. CDR3 DNA: TGTGCCAGCAGGCCCACAAGGGCTGGGGCCAACGTCCTGACTTTC. This translates into CASRPTRAGANVLTF.

The chain is built from TRBV20-1 and TRBJ2-1, with D unclear. The CDR3 is 11 amino acids. Trimming stripped 2 bases from V and 10 bases from J, with 9 bases between. Per the germline V gene, CDR1 is DFQATT and CDR2 is SNEGSKA (reference sequence). The CDR3 sequence: CSARNEAEQFF. The CDR3 bases are TGCAGTGCTAGAAATGAAGCGGAGCAGTTCTTC.

The gene calls are TRBV3-1 and TRBJ1-1; perhaps TRBD1 as D (5 bases). V lost 1 base, J lost 5 bases, and 14 bases lay in between. Germline lookup yields CDR1 LGHDT and CDR2 YNNKEL (reference sequence). The CDR3 covers 15 residues. CDR3 coding DNA: TGTGCCAGCAGCCAAGGGGAGTTGGGGCGGACTGAAGCTTTCTTT. Translation gives CASSQGELGRTEAFF.

V is TRBV24-1 and J is TRBJ2-1; 8 nucleotides line up with TRBD1. The CDR3 extends over 14 amino acids. CDR1 is KGHDR and CDR2 is SFDVKD in the germline V gene. V was pared by 4 bases and J by 7 bases, with 5 bases of the junction left unmatched. The CDR3 reads CATSEATGDNEQFF. The CDR3 nucleotides read TGTGCCACCAGTGAGGCGACAGGGGATAATGAGCAGTTCTTC.

The J gene is TRBJ2-5, the V gene TRBV4-1; 7 bases are a match to TRBD2. Germline CDR1 is MGHRA and CDR2 is YSYEKL. The CDR3 covers 16 residues. V lost 5 bases and J lost 4; bases outside the gene matches: 13. Written as DNA, the CDR3 is TGCGCCAGCAGCTACTACCCGATTAGCGGGCTAGAGACCCAGTACTTC. Translation gives CASSYYPISGLETQYF.